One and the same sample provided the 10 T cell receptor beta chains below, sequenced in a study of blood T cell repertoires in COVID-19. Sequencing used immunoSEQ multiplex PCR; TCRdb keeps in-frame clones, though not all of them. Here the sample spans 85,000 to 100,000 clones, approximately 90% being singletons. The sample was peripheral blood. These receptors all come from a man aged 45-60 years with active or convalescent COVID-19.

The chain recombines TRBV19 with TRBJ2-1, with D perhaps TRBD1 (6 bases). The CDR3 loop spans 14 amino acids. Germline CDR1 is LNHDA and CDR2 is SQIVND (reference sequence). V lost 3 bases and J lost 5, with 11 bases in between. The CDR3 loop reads CASSMGHRDNEQFF. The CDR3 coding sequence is TGTGCCAGTAGTATGGGACATAGAGACAATGAGCAGTTCTTC.

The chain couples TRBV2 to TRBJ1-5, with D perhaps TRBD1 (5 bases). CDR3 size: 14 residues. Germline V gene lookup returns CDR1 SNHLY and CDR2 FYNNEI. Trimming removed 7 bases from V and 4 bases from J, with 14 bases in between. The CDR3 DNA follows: TGTGCCAGCACAGTGAACGGGGGTAATCAGCCCCAGCATTTT. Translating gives CASTVNGGNQPQHF.

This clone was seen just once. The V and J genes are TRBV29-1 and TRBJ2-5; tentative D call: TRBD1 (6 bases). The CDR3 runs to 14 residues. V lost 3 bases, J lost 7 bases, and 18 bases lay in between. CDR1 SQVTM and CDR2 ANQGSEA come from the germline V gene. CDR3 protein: CSVDLLARGGTQYF. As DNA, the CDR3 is TGCAGCGTTGACCTCTTAGCCAGGGGTGGGACCCAGTACTTC.

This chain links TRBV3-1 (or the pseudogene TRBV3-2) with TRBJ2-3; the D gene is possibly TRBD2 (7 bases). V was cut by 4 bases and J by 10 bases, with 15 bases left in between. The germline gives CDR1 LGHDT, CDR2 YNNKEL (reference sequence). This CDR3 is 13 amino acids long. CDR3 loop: CASSRGGARAQYF. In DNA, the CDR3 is TGTGCCAGCAGCCGGGGGGGGGCGAGGGCGCAGTATTTT.

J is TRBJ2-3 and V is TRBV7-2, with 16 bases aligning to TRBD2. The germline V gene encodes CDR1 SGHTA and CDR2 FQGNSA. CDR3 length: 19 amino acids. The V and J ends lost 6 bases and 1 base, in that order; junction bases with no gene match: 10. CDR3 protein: CASRPSGLAGGRRTDTQYF. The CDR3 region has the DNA TGTGCCAGCAGGCCCTCGGGACTAGCGGGGGGGCGGCGCACAGATACGCAGTATTTT.

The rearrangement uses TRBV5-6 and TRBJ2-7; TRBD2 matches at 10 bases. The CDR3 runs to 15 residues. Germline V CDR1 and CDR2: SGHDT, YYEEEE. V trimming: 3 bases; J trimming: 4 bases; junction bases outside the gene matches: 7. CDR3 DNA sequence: TGTGCCAGCAGCTCCAGCGGGAGGGGACTTTACGAGCAGTACTTC. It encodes CASSSSGRGLYEQYF. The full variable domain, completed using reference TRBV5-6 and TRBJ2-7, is DAGVTQSPTHLIKTRGQQVTLRCSPKSGHDTVSWYQQALGQGPQFIFQYYEEEERQRGNFPDRFSGHQFPNYSSELNVNALLLGDSALYLCASSSSGRGLYEQYFGPGTRLTVT.

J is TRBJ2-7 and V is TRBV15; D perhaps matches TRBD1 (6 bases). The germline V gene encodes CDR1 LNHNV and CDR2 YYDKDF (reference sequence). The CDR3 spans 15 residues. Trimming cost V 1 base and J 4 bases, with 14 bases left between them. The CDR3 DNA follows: TGTGCCACCAGCAGAGGCCAGGGGAACGGGTACGAGCAGTACTTC. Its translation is CATSRGQGNGYEQYF.

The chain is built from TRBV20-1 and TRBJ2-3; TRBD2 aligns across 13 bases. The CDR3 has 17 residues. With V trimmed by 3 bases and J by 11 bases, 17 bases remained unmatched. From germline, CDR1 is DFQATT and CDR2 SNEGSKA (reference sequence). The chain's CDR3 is CSASMFRLAGGRVGQYF. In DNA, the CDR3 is TGCAGTGCTAGTATGTTTCGACTAGCGGGGGGCCGCGTAGGGCAGTATTTT.

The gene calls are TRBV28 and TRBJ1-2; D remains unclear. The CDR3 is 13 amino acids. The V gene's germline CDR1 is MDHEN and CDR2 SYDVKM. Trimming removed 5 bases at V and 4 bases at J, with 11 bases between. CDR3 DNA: TGTGCCAGCAGTCTGTTTAGTGCCTATGGCTACACCTTC. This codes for CASSLFSAYGYTF.

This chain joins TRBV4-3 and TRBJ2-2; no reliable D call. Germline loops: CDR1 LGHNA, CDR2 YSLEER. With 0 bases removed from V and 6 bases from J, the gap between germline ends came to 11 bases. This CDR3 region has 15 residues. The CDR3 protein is CASSQDTRISGELFF. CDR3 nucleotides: TGCGCCAGCAGCCAAGACACGAGAATCTCCGGGGAGCTGTTTTTT.